These 26 T cell receptor beta chains came from one sample sequenced in a study of control samples from healthy donors and cancer patients. Produced via immunoSEQ multiplex PCR; TCRdb's table is partial and in-frame only. The profile shows more than 30,000 clones, less than 95% of them singletons. Source material: blood. These receptors came from a man aged 55 to 70 in good health.

The chain is built from TRBV7-2 and TRBJ1-1; TRBD1 aligns across 7 bases. This CDR3 comprises 15 residues. Unmatched junction bases numbered 9, after V lost 4 bases and J lost 4 bases. Germline lookup yields CDR1 SGHTA and CDR2 FQGNSA. The CDR3 DNA follows: TGTGCCAGCAGCTACTCCCTGGACAGGTCCACTGAAGCTTTCTTT. Translation: CASSYSLDRSTEAFF.

The rearrangement joins TRBV6-5 to TRBJ2-3; no definite D call. Germline V CDR1 and CDR2: MNHEY, SVGAGI. This CDR3 is built from 14 residues. Trimming pared 3 bases from V and 4 bases from J, leaving 11 bases between. CDR3 DNA sequence: TGTGCCAGCAGTTATCACGGGTCGGCAGATACGCAGTATTTT. As protein: CASSYHGSADTQYF.

This chain links TRBV6-2 or TRBV6-3 with TRBJ1-1; 8 nucleotides match TRBD1. After removal of 1 base from V and 1 base from J, the junction contained 2 bases not matched to a gene. The CDR3 loop spans 15 amino acids. The V gene's germline CDR1 is MNHEY and CDR2 SVGEGT. CDR3 coding DNA: TGTGCCAGCAGTTACTTTGGACAGGGGAACACTGAAGCTTTCTTT. Encoded protein: CASSYFGQGNTEAFF.

The rearrangement uses TRBV7-9 and TRBJ2-3, with TRBD2 matching over 9 bases. Trimming removed 11 bases from V and 4 bases from J; junction bases left unmatched: 10. Germline V CDR1 and CDR2: SEHNR, FQNEAQ (reference sequence). The CDR3 consists of 14 residues. The CDR3 protein is CAVRGTSRPDTQYF. CDR3 nucleotide sequence: TGTGCCGTCCGAGGGACTAGCCGTCCAGATACGCAGTATTTT. Drawing the rest from reference TRBV7-9 and TRBJ2-3, the complete variable domain is DTGVSQNPRHKITKRGQNVTFRCDPISEHNRLYWYRQTLGQGPEFLTYFQNEAQLEKSRLLSDRFSAERPKGSFSTLEIQRTEQGDSAMYLCAVRGTSRPDTQYFGPGTRLTVL.

This chain uses TRBV3-1 (or the pseudogene TRBV3-2) with TRBJ2-5; perhaps D is TRBD1 or TRBD2 (5 bases each). The CDR3 length is 17 residues. CDR1 and CDR2 (germline): LGHDT, YNNKEL (reference sequence). V was pared by 2 bases and J by 7 bases, with 23 bases between. The DNA of the CDR3 is TGTGCCAGCAGCCAACCAAGGGGTACTGAGGGTCGGGGGACCCAGTACTTC. It encodes CASSQPRGTEGRGTQYF.

V is TRBV7-2 and J is TRBJ2-1, with 10 bases aligning to TRBD2. Germline-derived CDR1 and CDR2 are SGHTA and FQGNSA. The length of the CDR3 is 16 residues. Germline trimming cut 4 bases from V and 4 bases from J; bases unmatched to any gene: 7. This CDR3 reads CASSYRGSGGYNEQFF. The CDR3 coding sequence is TGTGCCAGCAGCTACCGGGGTAGCGGGGGGTACAATGAGCAGTTCTTC. Full variable domain (rest looked up from reference TRBV7-2 and TRBJ2-1): GAGVSQSPSNKVTEKGKDVELRCDPISGHTALYWYRQSLGQGLEFLIYFQGNSAPDKSGLPSDRFSAERTGGSVSTLTIQRTQQEDSAVYLCASSYRGSGGYNEQFFGPGTRLTVL.

This clone came up a few times. V gene TRBV20-1 combines with J gene TRBJ1-4; D gene ambiguous. This CDR3 contains 15 residues. In germline, CDR1 is DFQATT, CDR2 SNEGSKA (reference sequence). Between the trimmed V and J ends, which lost 3 bases and 0 bases, there was a span of 11 bases. This CDR3 is CSASLSGATNEKLFF. The CDR3 nucleotides read TGCAGTGCTAGTCTATCTGGTGCAACTAATGAAAAACTGTTTTTT.

V and J are TRBV7-2 and TRBJ2-5; possible D gene TRBD2, 6 bases. The CDR3 sequence is 13 residues long. The V gene's germline CDR1 is SGHTA and CDR2 FQGNSA. V was shortened by 5 bases and J by 1 base, with 8 bases between the two germline ends. This chain's CDR3 is CASSTGLQETQYF. DNA of the CDR3: TGTGCCAGCAGCACGGGACTCCAAGAGACCCAGTACTTC.

CDR3 loop: CASSIAGGDEQFF. The CDR3 coding sequence is TGTGCCAGTAGTATCGCAGGAGGCGATGAGCAGTTCTTC. The chain carries TRBV19 and TRBJ2-1; D may be TRBD2 (5 bases). CDR1 and CDR2 (germline): LNHDA, SQIVND (reference sequence). The V and J ends lost 3 bases and 8 bases respectively, with 11 bases between them. The CDR3 totals 13 residues.

The V and J genes are TRBV18 and TRBJ1-1, with TRBD1 as a possible D gene (5 bases). Per the germline V gene, CDR1 is KGHSH and CDR2 is LQKENI. V lost 6 bases to trimming and J lost 1 base, with 12 bases between them. This CDR3 has 14 residues. CDR3 sequence: CASSQQGGNTEAFF. DNA of the CDR3: TGTGCCAGCTCCCAGCAGGGCGGGAACACTGAAGCTTTCTTT.

The V call is TRBV6-5, the J call TRBJ2-2; 12 bases match TRBD1. CDR3 length: 15 amino acids. Trimming removed 11 bases from V and 5 bases from J; junction bases left unmatched: 9. The germline gives CDR1 MNHEY, CDR2 SVGAGI. The CDR3 DNA is TGTGCCTCAGCATGGGACAGGGGGCTAACCGGGGAGCTGTTTTTT. It yields the protein CASAWDRGLTGELFF.

The chain employs TRBV12-3 or TRBV12-4 and TRBJ2-2; no clear D gene. The length of the CDR3 is 12 residues. V lost 7 bases to trimming and J lost 2 bases, with 5 bases between them. CDR3: CASKLNTGELFF. The CDR3 coding sequence is TGTGCCAGCAAACTAAACACCGGGGAGCTGTTTTTT.

Only one count was recorded for this clone. V and J are TRBV6-5 and TRBJ1-5; no reliable D call. V shed 7 bases and J shed 4 bases, with 17 bases lying between them. CDR3 length equals 15 residues. CDR1 is MNHEY, CDR2 SVGAGI, per germline. Here the CDR3 DNA reads TGTGCCAGCATCCCGGGCCCAAGGGAAAATCAGCCCCAGCATTTT. Its translation: CASIPGPRENQPQHF.

Written as DNA, the CDR3 is TGCAGCGTTGAAACGGACCGAAACTACGAGCAGTACTTC. Translating gives CSVETDRNYEQYF. The chain combines TRBV29-1 with TRBJ2-7, with D unclear. The CDR3 extends over 13 amino acids. CDR1 and CDR2 from the germline V gene are SQVTM and ANQGSEA. V lost 2 bases, J lost 3 bases, and 11 bases lay in between.

V is TRBV6-2 or TRBV6-3 and J is TRBJ2-2, with no clear D. CDR1 is MNHEY, CDR2 SVGEGT, per germline. CDR3 size: 11 residues. V was shortened by 6 bases and J by 7 bases, with 6 bases between the two germline ends. CDR3 sequence reads: CASSAFGELFF. CDR3 nucleotides: TGTGCCAGCAGCGCTTTCGGGGAGCTGTTTTTT.

The V call is TRBV21-1, the J call TRBJ1-6. TRBV21-1 is reported as a pseudogene. The CDR3 sequence is 15 residues long. The CDR3 sequence: CASSKAGAPYSPLHF. CDR3 sequence (DNA): TGTGCCAGCAGCAAAGCCGGGGCCCCCTATTCACCCCTCCACTTT.

The CDR3: CASGETPGAGAPLHF. The CDR3 DNA sequence: TGTGCCAGCGGCGAAACTCCAGGGGCGGGGGCGCCCCTCCACTTT. The chain is built from TRBV6-5 and TRBJ1-6; possibly TRBD1 for D (6 bases). CDR3 length equals 15 residues. Germline loops: CDR1 MNHEY, CDR2 SVGAGI. The V end was cut by 8 bases, the J end by 13 bases, with 24 bases between.

The genes are TRBV28 and TRBJ2-7, with TRBD1 matching over 9 bases. Germline CDR1 and CDR2: MDHEN and SYDVKM. This CDR3 contains 18 residues. J lost 2 bases, V lost 2 bases, and 13 bases had no gene match. CDR3 protein: CASSLPRDRAIPTYEQYF. DNA of the CDR3: TGTGCCAGCAGTTTACCCCGGGACAGGGCAATTCCTACCTACGAGCAGTACTTC.

The rearrangement links TRBV3-1 (or the pseudogene TRBV3-2) to TRBJ1-1, with D hard to call. This CDR3 is 15 amino acids long. Looked up from germline, CDR1 is LGHDT and CDR2 is YNNKEL (reference sequence). V lost 0 bases and J 5 bases, leaving 13 bases between the germline ends. The CDR3 DNA reads TGTGCCAGCAGCCAAGAGTTGAAGGTATTAACTGAAGCTTTCTTT. It specifies CASSQELKVLTEAFF.

The rearrangement uses TRBV19 and TRBJ1-2; 9 nucleotides agree with TRBD1. Looked up from germline, CDR1 is LNHDA and CDR2 is SQIVND (reference sequence). This CDR3 spans 15 amino acids. V trimming: 4 bases; J trimming: 5 bases; junction bases outside the gene matches: 8. The CDR3 region has the DNA TGTGCCAGTAGTACTCTGTCCGGACAGGGGTATGGCTACACCTTC. It encodes CASSTLSGQGYGYTF.

CDR3 nucleotide sequence: TGCAGCGTTACGAGGGTTGGAAACACTGAAGCTTTCTTT. Amino acids: CSVTRVGNTEAFF. V gene TRBV29-1 combines with J gene TRBJ1-1; no definite D call. V was cut by 5 bases and J by 2 bases, with 12 bases left in between. Per the germline V gene, CDR1 is SQVTM and CDR2 is ANQGSEA. This CDR3 is 13 amino acids long.

Details on this clone: Different DNA sequences within this sample yield the same CDR3. The genes are TRBV30 and TRBJ1-3; D remains unclear. This CDR3 has 12 amino acids. From germline, CDR1 is GTSNPN and CDR2 SVGIG (reference sequence). Between the trimmed V and J ends, which lost 2 bases and 3 bases, there was a span of 5 bases. CDR3 loop: CAWSPNGNTIYF. The CDR3 DNA reads as TGTGCCTGGAGTCCCAATGGAAACACCATATATTTT.

The V gene is TRBV28, the J gene TRBJ1-5, with D possibly being TRBD1 (6 bases). The CDR3 is 15 amino acids. Germline CDR1 reads MDHEN; CDR2 reads SYDVKM. V was trimmed by 5 bases and J by 1 base, leaving 12 bases between them. CDR3 nucleotide sequence: TGTGCCAGCAGTATCCTTGGACAGAGCAATCAGCCCCAGCATTTT. This encodes CASSILGQSNQPQHF.

This chain uses TRBV6-5 with TRBJ1-2; a possible D gene is TRBD1 (6 bases). With 10 bases removed from V and 0 bases from J, the gap between germline ends came to 12 bases. Germline CDR1 MNHEY, CDR2 SVGAGI. The CDR3 covers 13 residues. The CDR3 nucleotides are TGTGCCACCTCGGACAGAGCTAACTATGGCTACACCTTC. Residues: CATSDRANYGYTF.

The chain combines TRBV29-1 with TRBJ1-1; the D is unclear. Germline V gene data show CDR1 as SQVTM and CDR2 as ANQGSEA. With 8 bases removed from V and 2 bases from J, the gap between germline ends came to 21 bases. This CDR3 spans 15 amino acids. CDR3 coding DNA: TGCAGCTTTGGAAAGGGAGTCCGGGGAAACACTGAAGCTTTCTTT. This translates into CSFGKGVRGNTEAFF.

The V gene is TRBV3-1 (or the pseudogene TRBV3-2), the J gene TRBJ1-2; the D gene is possibly TRBD1 (5 bases). There are 16 residues in the CDR3. Germline-derived CDR1 and CDR2 are LGHDT and YNNKEL (reference sequence). V lost 1 base and J lost 2, with 14 bases in between. CDR3 protein: CASSQVGTLMNYGYTF. CDR3 coding DNA: TGTGCCAGCAGCCAAGTGGGGACCCTAATGAACTATGGCTACACCTTC.